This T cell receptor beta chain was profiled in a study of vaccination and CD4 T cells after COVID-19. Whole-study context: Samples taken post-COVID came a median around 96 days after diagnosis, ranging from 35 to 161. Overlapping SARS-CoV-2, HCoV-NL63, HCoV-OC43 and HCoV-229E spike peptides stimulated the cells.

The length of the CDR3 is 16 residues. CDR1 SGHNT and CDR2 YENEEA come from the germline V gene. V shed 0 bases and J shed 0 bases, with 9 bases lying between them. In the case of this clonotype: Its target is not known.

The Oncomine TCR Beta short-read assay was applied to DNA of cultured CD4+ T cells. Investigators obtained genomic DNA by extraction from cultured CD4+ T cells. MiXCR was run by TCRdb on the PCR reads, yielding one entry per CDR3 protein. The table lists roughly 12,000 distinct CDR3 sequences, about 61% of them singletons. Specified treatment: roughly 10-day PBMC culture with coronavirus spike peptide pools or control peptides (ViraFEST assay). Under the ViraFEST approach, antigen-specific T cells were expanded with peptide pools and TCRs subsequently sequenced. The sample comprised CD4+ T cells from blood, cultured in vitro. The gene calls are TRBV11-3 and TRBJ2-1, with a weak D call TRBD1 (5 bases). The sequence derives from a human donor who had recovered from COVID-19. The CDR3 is CASSLDRVSSYNEQFF. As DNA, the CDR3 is TGTGCCAGCAGCTTAGACAGGGTAAGCTCCTACAATGAGCAGTTCTTC.